The 6 T cell receptor beta chains in this list originate from one sample, sequenced in a study of shared clonotypes between healthy human individuals. Libraries were prepared by immunoSEQ multiplex PCR; TCRdb keeps only in-frame clonotypes and omits some of them. The sample has 2 million to 2.5 million clones, about nine tenths seen once. Sequencing was carried out using naive CD4+ T cells from PBMCs. This sample's subset: CD45RA+ positively selected. The receptor set was obtained from a man younger than 30 in good health. Some clones in this sample may be carry-over from other donors' samples.

The gene calls are TRBV6-1 and TRBJ2-3; unclear D gene. The CDR3 length is 13 residues. Trimming took 3 bases from V and 2 from J, leaving 6 bases between them. Per germline, CDR1 MNHNS and CDR2 SASEGT. DNA of the CDR3: TGTGCCAGCAGTGATCCCCCCACAGATACGCAGTATTTT. Amino acid sequence: CASSDPPTDTQYF.

The chain has TRBV10-1 and TRBJ2-1; tentative D call: TRBD2 (5 bases). The CDR3 extends over 12 amino acids. Germline loops: CDR1 WNHNN, CDR2 SYGVQD (reference sequence). V gave up 5 bases and J gave up 9 bases, with 11 bases separating them. The CDR3 nucleotides read TGCGCCAGCAGTCCCGGGATCCGTGAGCAGTTCTTC. Translated, it gives CASSPGIREQFF.

The chain joins TRBV7-9 to TRBJ1-2; possibly TRBD1 for D (5 bases). This CDR3 is built from 11 residues. The germline V and J ends were trimmed by 5 bases and 6 bases, with 7 bases remaining between them. Per germline, CDR1 SEHNR and CDR2 FQNEAQ (reference sequence). CDR3 protein: CASSGRDGYTF. The CDR3, as DNA: TGTGCCAGCAGCGGCAGGGATGGCTACACCTTC. The variable domain in full, completed from reference TRBV7-9 and TRBJ1-2, reads DTGVSQNPRHKITKRGQNVTFRCDPISEHNRLYWYRQTLGQGPEFLTYFQNEAQLEKSRLLSDRFSAERPKGSFSTLEIQRTEQGDSAMYLCASSGRDGYTFGSGTRLTVV.

The V and J genes are TRBV9 and TRBJ2-2, with 7 bases fitting TRBD1. The CDR3 contains 17 residues. V trimming: 0 bases; J trimming: 2 bases; junction bases outside the gene matches: 7. Germline CDR1 and CDR2: SGDLS and YYNGEE. CDR3 in DNA: TGTGCCAGCAGCGTAGGGACAGGCCTACTAAACACCGGGGAGCTGTTTTTT. Encoded protein: CASSVGTGLLNTGELFF.

The genes are TRBV11-1 and TRBJ2-2; TRBD1 agrees at 7 bases. With 5 bases clipped from V and 4 bases from J, the junction kept 7 bases outside the gene matches. This CDR3 has 15 residues. Per the germline V gene, CDR1 is SGHAT and CDR2 is FQDESV (reference sequence). As DNA, the CDR3 is TGTGCCAGCAGCCCCGGGGACAGATTCACCGGGGAGCTGTTTTTT. Amino acids: CASSPGDRFTGELFF.

The V call is TRBV6-5, the J call TRBJ2-3; D call uncertain. The germline V gene has CDR1 MNHEY and CDR2 SVGAGI. Between the trimmed V and J ends, which lost 4 bases and 6 bases, there was a span of 20 bases. This CDR3 spans 16 amino acids. The CDR3 coding sequence is TGTGCCAGCAGTTTCCGATACCGCCAGCCCACCGATACGCAGTATTTT. This gives the protein CASSFRYRQPTDTQYF.